The rows below give T cell receptor beta chains drawn from one sample of a study of blood T cell repertoires in COVID-19. Using immunoSEQ multiplex PCR, the repertoire was profiled, and TCRdb retains in-frame clones only, with some absent. This table has 200,000 to 250,000 clones, approximately 86% appearing once. What was sequenced was PBMCs or T cells enriched from blood (not recorded which). The receptor set was obtained from a woman aged 40 to 50 with acute COVID-19. Each CDR3 is given with its conserved first and last residue. Fields, in order: J gene, clone size, V gene, D gene, CDR3 DNA, CDR3 protein. The D gene is left open where the match is weak. Size is omitted from some rows. Given values are once, few, many or a class for expanded clones.

>TRBJ2-5|NA|TRBV5-1|NA
TGCGCCAGCAGCTTCGCCGGGGGTACGGAGACCCAGTACTTC
CASSFAGGTETQYF
>TRBJ1-4|few|TRBV6-6|TRBD1
TGTGCCAGCAGTCTCCAGGGACAGGGGGTTCCAAAACTGTTTTTT
CASSLQGQGVPKLFF
>TRBJ1-2|NA|TRBV28|NA
TGTGCCAGCAGTCCCTGGGCGAGCGGCTACACCTTC
CASSPWASGYTF
>TRBJ2-7|NA|TRBV7-2|NA
TGTGCCAGCAGCTTAGGACTCGCTACCTACGAGCAGTACTTC
CASSLGLATYEQYF
>TRBJ2-3|NA|TRBV18|NA
TGTGCCAGCTCACCGAGAGCAGATACGCAGTATTTT
CASSPRADTQYF
>TRBJ2-1|few|TRBV24-1|TRBD2
TGTGCCACCAGTAGTCTAGCGGGAGTCGGTGAGCAGTTCTTC
CATSSLAGVGEQFF
>TRBJ2-5|NA|TRBV18|NA
TGTGCCAGCTCCCCGGCCGGGGAGACCCAGTACTTC
CASSPAGETQYF
>TRBJ2-1|NA|TRBV2|TRBD2
TGTGCCAGCGATATGAGTAAGCGGGAGGGCCCCAATGAGCAGTTCTTC
CASDMSKREGPNEQFF
>TRBJ2-2|once|TRBV5-4|TRBD2
TGTGCCAGCAGCTCCTCCGGGACTAGCAGGACCGGGGAGCTGTTTTTT
CASSSSGTSRTGELFF
>TRBJ2-5|NA|TRBV15|NA
TGTGCCACCAGCAGAGAGGTTGGCGGAGGGGTGGGAGAGACCCAGTACTTC
CATSREVGGGVGETQYF
>TRBJ2-7|NA|TRBV19|NA
TGTGCCAGTAGTCCGCGTTACAGCACGTTTCTCTACGAGCAGTACTTC
CASSPRYSTFLYEQYF
>TRBJ1-2|NA|TRBV9|NA
TGTGCCAGCAGCGTAGCACCAGAGGCGGGCTACACCTTC
CASSVAPEAGYTF
>TRBJ2-1|NA|TRBV7-2|NA
TGTGCCAGCGGACTGAGCAGGGGCAATGAGCAGTTCTTC
CASGLSRGNEQFF
>TRBJ2-5|NA|TRBV28|NA
TGTGCCAGCAGTTCTCCGGACTCTGGGGAGACCCAGTACTTC
CASSSPDSGETQYF
>TRBJ2-1|NA|TRBV6-2/TRBV6-3|TRBD2
TGTGCCAGCAGTTACGGGGTAGCGGGAGTCCAGGAGCAGTTCTTC
CASSYGVAGVQEQFF
>TRBJ1-5|few|TRBV4-1|NA
TGCGCCAGCGGAGCGCCAGGGGCGCCTAGCAATCAGCCCCAGCATTTT
CASGAPGAPSNQPQHF
>TRBJ2-4|NA|TRBV3-1/TRBV3-2|NA
TGTGCCAGCAGCCAAGAAAGGGCTAGCCTTAAAGTAGCCAAAAACATTCAGTACTTC
CASSQERASLKVAKNIQYF
>TRBJ2-7|NA|TRBV29-1|NA
TGCAGCGTACAGGAGTCTAACTACGAGCAGTACTTC
CSVQESNYEQYF
>TRBJ2-5|NA|TRBV4-1|TRBD2
TGCGCCAGCAGCCAAGCTGGAGCGGGACCGGGGGAGACCCAGTACTTC
CASSQAGAGPGETQYF
>TRBJ2-4|NA|TRBV7-2|NA
TGTGCCAGCAGCTTAGGTGCGGGTGGGGCCAAAAACATTCAGTACTTC
CASSLGAGGAKNIQYF
>TRBJ2-5|NA|TRBV28|TRBD2
TGTGCCAGCACCGGGGGGGGAGTGGGTGAGACCCAGTACTTC
CASTGGGVGETQYF
>TRBJ2-7|NA|TRBV5-4|NA
TGTGCCAGCAGCTCTGGACTGAGTTCCTACGAGCAGTACTTC
CASSSGLSSYEQYF
>TRBJ2-1|NA|TRBV30|NA
TGTGCCTGGATAACTAATGAGCAGTTCTTC
CAWITNEQFF
>TRBJ2-3|NA|TRBV12-3/TRBV12-4|NA
TGTGCCAGTAGAGCCGGTTCGACAGATACGCAGTATTTT
CASRAGSTDTQYF
>TRBJ2-5|NA|TRBV7-9|NA
TGTGCCAGCAGCCAAGAACGCACAGGGTGGGAGACCCAGTACTTC
CASSQERTGWETQYF
>TRBJ2-7|NA|TRBV6-2/TRBV6-3|NA
TGTGCCAGCAGTTACTCGAATCCTATAATATACGAGCAGTACTTC
CASSYSNPIIYEQYF
>TRBJ2-1|NA|TRBV5-5|NA
TGTGCCAGCAGCCTCTTAGGAAACGGACTTCCCAAATACAATGAGCAGTTCTTC
CASSLLGNGLPKYNEQFF
>TRBJ1-5|NA|TRBV2|TRBD1
TGTGCCAGCAGGGACAGGGGGTTGAGCAATCAGCCCCAGCATTTT
CASRDRGLSNQPQHF
>TRBJ1-2|NA|TRBV6-5|NA
TGTGCCAGCAGGGGAGGGTTCTATGGCTACACCTTC
CASRGGFYGYTF
>TRBJ2-5|NA|TRBV24-1|TRBD1
TGTGCCACCAGTGAGTGGACAGGGAGAAAAGAGACCCAGTACTTC
CATSEWTGRKETQYF
>TRBJ1-1|NA|TRBV29-1|TRBD1
TGCAGCGTTCGCGCACAGGGGAGTGAAGCTTTCTTT
CSVRAQGSEAFF
>TRBJ1-6|NA|TRBV7-5|NA
TGTGTCAGAAGCACCTCGCCGGGGTCCTATAATTCACCCCTCCACTTT
CVRSTSPGSYNSPLHF
>TRBJ1-2|NA|TRBV5-4|TRBD1
TGTGCCAGCAGCTTGGACAGGGGAAATGGCTACACCTTC
CASSLDRGNGYTF
>TRBJ2-1|once|TRBV2|NA
TGTGCCAGCAGGGCCGATCCGACCCCCAGCAGGGAGCAGTTCTTC
CASRADPTPSREQFF
>TRBJ1-5|NA|TRBV2|NA
TGTGCCAGCAGCATCCTCCGGGGGGATCAGCCCCAGCATTTT
CASSILRGDQPQHF
>TRBJ2-1|NA|TRBV27|TRBD2
TGTGCCAGCAGTTTGAGGGAACTAGCGGGAACGTACAATGAGCAGTTCTTC
CASSLRELAGTYNEQFF
>TRBJ1-1|NA|TRBV27|NA
TGTGCCAGCAGTTTCACAGCTAACACTGAAGCTTTCTTT
CASSFTANTEAFF
>TRBJ2-7|NA|TRBV28|TRBD1
TGTGCCAGCAGTTTGCTTCCGGGACAGGGAGATCACGAGCAGTACTTC
CASSLLPGQGDHEQYF
>TRBJ2-1|few|TRBV5-1|NA
TGCGCCAGCAGCTCACAGGGTGCTAGCCGATCCTACAATGAGCAGTTCTTC
CASSSQGASRSYNEQFF
>TRBJ1-3|NA|TRBV15|NA
TGTGCCACCAGTACAGGCCACTCTGGAAACACCATATATTTT
CATSTGHSGNTIYF
>TRBJ1-1|NA|TRBV18|NA
TGTGCCAGCTCACCAAACAGGGACGAAGCTTTCTTT
CASSPNRDEAFF
>TRBJ2-1|few|TRBV9|NA
TGTGCCAGCAGCGCGAGAGACTGGTCCTCAGAGGAGCAGTTCTTC
CASSARDWSSEEQFF
>TRBJ1-2|NA|TRBV29-1|NA
TGCAGCGTTGTGGCATTGGGGGGTAACTATGGCTACACCTTC
CSVVALGGNYGYTF
>TRBJ2-4|NA|TRBV27|TRBD2
TGTGCCAGCAGTTTGTACGGGAGGGAGAACATTCAGTACTTC
CASSLYGRENIQYF
>TRBJ2-1|NA|TRBV4-1|TRBD2
TGCGCCAGCAGCCAAGAGGTGGTGGCAAGCGGGAGACTAAATGAGCAGTTCTTC
CASSQEVVASGRLNEQFF
>TRBJ1-2|NA|TRBV18|NA
TGTGCCAGCTCACCGTCTGGAGGGGCCTATGGCTACACCTTC
CASSPSGGAYGYTF
>TRBJ2-1|NA|TRBV27|TRBD2
TGTGCCAGCAGTTTAGCTGGGGGGGCCTACAATGAGCAGTTCTTC
CASSLAGGAYNEQFF
>TRBJ1-3|NA|TRBV3-1/TRBV3-2|NA
TGTGCCAGCAGCCAAGATAACAGGGCGATATATTTT
CASSQDNRAIYF
>TRBJ2-2|NA|TRBV10-3|TRBD2
TGTGCCATCCCCAGGACTAGCGGGACTCCCGGGGAGCTGTTTTTT
CAIPRTSGTPGELFF
>TRBJ2-7|NA|TRBV2|NA
TGTGCCAGCCAGGCAACGTTTTCCTACGAGCAGTACTTC
CASQATFSYEQYF
>TRBJ2-2|NA|TRBV19|TRBD1
TGTGCCAGTAGTACAACCGGGACAGGGTCCGGGGAGCTGTTTTTT
CASSTTGTGSGELFF
>TRBJ1-2|NA|TRBV6-5|NA
TGTGCCAGCAGCCGAGACAGGACTAACTATGGCTACACCTTC
CASSRDRTNYGYTF